The rows below give T cell receptor beta chains drawn from one sample of a study of blood T cell repertoires in COVID-19. Using immunoSEQ multiplex PCR, the repertoire was profiled, and TCRdb retains in-frame clones only, with some absent. This sample yields 350,000 to 400,000 clones, of which roughly 90% are seen a single time; around 0.97% belongs to the top ten. Input material: PBMCs or T cells enriched from blood (not recorded which). These receptors came from a woman in her thirties with acute COVID-19. CDR3s include the opening cysteine and the closing phenylalanine or tryptophan. Fields, in order: J gene, V gene, CDR3 length, CDR3 protein.

TRBJ1-4 | TRBV5-3 | 15 | CARSNHRGRDEKLFF
TRBJ1-5 | TRBV4-1 | 16 | CASSQETGVGNQPQHF
TRBJ1-5 | TRBV10-3 | 16 | CAISPRAGDSNQPQHF
TRBJ1-3 | TRBV7-4 | 18 | CASSLATTPDSLGNTIYF
TRBJ1-2 | TRBV5-4 | 14 | CASSFQGVKGGYTF
TRBJ1-6 | TRBV2 | 18 | CASSEVGGQATNNSPLHF
TRBJ2-7 | TRBV2 | 14 | CASSEFAESYEQYF
TRBJ2-3 | TRBV5-1 | 15 | CASSPAIDERLTQYF
TRBJ1-1 | TRBV11-2 | 11 | CASSDAVEAFF
TRBJ1-6 | TRBV7-9 | 16 | CASSRHMGQNNSPLHF
TRBJ1-4 | TRBV3-1/TRBV3-2 | 11 | CASKSDEKLFF
TRBJ2-3 | TRBV19 | 18 | CASSKRLAGGKGTDTQYF
TRBJ2-3 | TRBV4-1 | 20 | CASSQYRLAGGSINTDTQYF
TRBJ2-7 | TRBV30 | 13 | CAAGDRASYEQYF
TRBJ2-1 | TRBV11-2 | 14 | CASSFTSGGPEQFF
TRBJ2-7 | TRBV5-3 | 15 | CARIVASGDYYEQYF
TRBJ1-5 | TRBV6-5 | 15 | CASSYGAESNQPQHF
TRBJ1-3 | TRBV9 | 15 | CASSVVGASGNTIYF
TRBJ1-1 | TRBV6-1 | 14 | CASSELEENTEAFF
TRBJ1-1 | TRBV20-1 | 12 | CSASTGNTEAFF
TRBJ1-2 | TRBV6-5 | 14 | CASLQGQGDGGYTF
TRBJ2-7 | TRBV5-1 | 15 | CASSKGQGAYYEQYF
TRBJ2-7 | TRBV5-1 | 13 | CASSPDSSYEQYF
TRBJ1-1 | TRBV19 | 15 | CASSGRGHQNTEAFF
TRBJ1-2 | TRBV19 | 11 | CASSIGPGYTF
TRBJ2-1 | TRBV19 | 15 | CASSIVPDLYNEQFF